These T cell receptor beta chains were read from a single sample in a study of response to subunit inactivated influenza vaccine. TCRdb reprocessed the RT-PCR reads with MiXCR, giving one entry per CDR3 protein. The repertoire includes approximately 500,000 distinct CDR3 sequences, 10% to 15% of them detected once, and about 12% sits in the top ten. The source was PBMCs from blood, collected about 40 days after vaccination. The receptors come from a man aged 50 to 59 who received an inactivated influenza vaccine. Each CDR3 is given with its conserved first and last residue.

v_gene	j_gene	CDR3aa
TRBV5-1	TRBJ2-7	CASSLALARGYPYEQYF
TRBV9	TRBJ2-1	CASSVGPKVGDEQFF
TRBV12-3/TRBV12-4	TRBJ1-1	CASNPDRRDEAFF
TRBV10-3	TRBJ2-2	CAISETKIIKPGELFF
TRBV6-2/TRBV6-3	TRBJ1-6	CASSPWNSPLHF
TRBV6-2/TRBV6-3	TRBJ2-5	CASTLLGTSGWQETQYF
TRBV12-3/TRBV12-4	TRBJ1-1	CASEPGLQNTEAFF
TRBV15	TRBJ2-7	CATSRLREYEQYF
TRBV28	TRBJ2-5	CASSKDRAVGQETQYF
TRBV6-2/TRBV6-3	TRBJ2-6	CASSPATVSGANVLTF
TRBV7-9	TRBJ2-7	CASSFGSSRYEQYF
TRBV20-1	TRBJ1-2	CSASRVPGGNYGYTF
TRBV12-3/TRBV12-4	TRBJ2-7	CASSLMLGQGSYEQYF
TRBV4-3	TRBJ1-5	CASSQNMASPGQPQHF
TRBV6-1	TRBJ1-6	CASSRAWGSSYNSPLHF
TRBV15	TRBJ2-7	CATSRDESYEQYF
TRBV7-2	TRBJ2-3	CASSSQGNADTQYF
TRBV9	TRBJ2-1	CASSVDNEQFF
TRBV6-2/TRBV6-3	TRBJ2-7	CASSYGRGLSYEQYF
TRBV6-5	TRBJ1-4	CASSSLPASLTKLFF
TRBV7-8	TRBJ2-7	CASSPSEAEQYF
TRBV5-1	TRBJ1-4	CASRTQSTNEKLFF
TRBV6-1	TRBJ2-3	CASSIGTSGTLSTDTQYF
TRBV20-1	TRBJ2-7	CSAIPLPGTTYEQYF
TRBV28	TRBJ2-3	CASSTFGLSTDTQYF
TRBV10-3	TRBJ2-3	CAISLRTGEPTDTQYF
TRBV5-1	TRBJ2-1	CASSLGQGMNNEQFF
TRBV7-2	TRBJ2-2	CASRKGGGNTGELFF
TRBV15	TRBJ2-3	CATSRVLAGMTDTQYF
TRBV19	TRBJ2-1	CASSKRGGEGLPQFF
TRBV5-1	TRBJ2-4	CASSEGQGSAKNIQYF